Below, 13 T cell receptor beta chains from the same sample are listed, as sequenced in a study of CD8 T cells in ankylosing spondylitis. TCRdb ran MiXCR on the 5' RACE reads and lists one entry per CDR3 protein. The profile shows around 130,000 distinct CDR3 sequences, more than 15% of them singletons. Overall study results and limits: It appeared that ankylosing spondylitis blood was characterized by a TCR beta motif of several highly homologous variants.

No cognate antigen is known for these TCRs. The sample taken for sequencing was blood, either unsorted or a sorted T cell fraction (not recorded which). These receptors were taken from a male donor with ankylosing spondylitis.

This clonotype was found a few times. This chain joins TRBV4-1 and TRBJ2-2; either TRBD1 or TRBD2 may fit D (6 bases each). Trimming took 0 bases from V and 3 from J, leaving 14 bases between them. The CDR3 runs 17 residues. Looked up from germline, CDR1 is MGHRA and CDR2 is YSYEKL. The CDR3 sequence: CASSQDVGGLDTGELFF. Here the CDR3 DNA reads TGCGCCAGCAGCCAAGATGTGGGGGGCCTTGACACCGGGGAGCTGTTTTTT.

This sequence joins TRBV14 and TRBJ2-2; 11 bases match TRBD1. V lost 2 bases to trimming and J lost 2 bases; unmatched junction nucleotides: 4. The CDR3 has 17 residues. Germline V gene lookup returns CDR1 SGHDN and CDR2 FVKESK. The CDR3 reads CASSQIGTGGNTGELFF. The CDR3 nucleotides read TGTGCCAGCAGCCAAATCGGGACAGGGGGTAACACCGGGGAGCTGTTTTTT.

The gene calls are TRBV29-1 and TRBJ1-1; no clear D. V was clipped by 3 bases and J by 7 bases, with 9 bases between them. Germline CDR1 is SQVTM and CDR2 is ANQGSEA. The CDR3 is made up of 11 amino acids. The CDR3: CSVEKVGEAFF. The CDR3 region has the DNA TGCAGCGTTGAGAAGGTAGGTGAAGCTTTCTTT.

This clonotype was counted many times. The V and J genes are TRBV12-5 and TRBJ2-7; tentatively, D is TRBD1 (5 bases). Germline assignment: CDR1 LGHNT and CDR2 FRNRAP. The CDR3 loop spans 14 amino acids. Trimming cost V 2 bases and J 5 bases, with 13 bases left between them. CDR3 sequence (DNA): TGTGCTAGTGGTTTGTCCGGCAGGGCCCACGAGCAGTACTTC. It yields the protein CASGLSGRAHEQYF.

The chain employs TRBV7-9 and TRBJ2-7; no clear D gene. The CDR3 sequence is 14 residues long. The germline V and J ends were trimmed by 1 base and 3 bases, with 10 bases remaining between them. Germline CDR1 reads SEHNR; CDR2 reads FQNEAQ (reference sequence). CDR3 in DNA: TGTGCCAGCAGCTTAGGGTCGTTAGTCTACGAGCAGTACTTC. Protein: CASSLGSLVYEQYF.

CDR3 region: CASSPIVEGNIQYF. In nucleotides, the CDR3 is TGTGCCAGTAGTCCCATAGTTGAGGGAAACATTCAGTACTTC. The V call is TRBV19, the J call TRBJ2-4, with a possible D match to TRBD2 (5 bases). V was clipped by 5 bases and J by 6 bases, with 14 bases between them. CDR1 and CDR2 from the germline V gene are LNHDA and SQIVND (reference sequence). The CDR3 is 14 residues long.

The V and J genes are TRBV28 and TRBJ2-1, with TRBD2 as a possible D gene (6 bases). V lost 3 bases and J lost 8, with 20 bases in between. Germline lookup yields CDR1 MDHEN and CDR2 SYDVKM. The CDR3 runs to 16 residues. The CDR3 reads CASSLTGLTAPDEQFF. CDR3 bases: TGTGCCAGCAGTTTGACGGGACTTACTGCACCCGATGAGCAGTTCTTC.

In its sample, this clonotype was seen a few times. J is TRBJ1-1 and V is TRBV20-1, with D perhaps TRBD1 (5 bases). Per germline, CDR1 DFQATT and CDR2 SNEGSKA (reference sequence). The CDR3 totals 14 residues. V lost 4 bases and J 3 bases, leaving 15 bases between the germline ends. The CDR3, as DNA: TGCAGTGCTAACTTCGAGCCGGGGGACACTGAAGCTTTCTTT. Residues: CSANFEPGDTEAFF.

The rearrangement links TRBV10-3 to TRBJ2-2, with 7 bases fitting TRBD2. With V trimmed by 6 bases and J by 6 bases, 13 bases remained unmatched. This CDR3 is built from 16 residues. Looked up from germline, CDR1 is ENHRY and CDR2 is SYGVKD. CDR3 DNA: TGTGCCATCAGCGATCCGGGAGGCTCCTACCCCGGGGAGCTGTTTTTT. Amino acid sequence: CAISDPGGSYPGELFF.

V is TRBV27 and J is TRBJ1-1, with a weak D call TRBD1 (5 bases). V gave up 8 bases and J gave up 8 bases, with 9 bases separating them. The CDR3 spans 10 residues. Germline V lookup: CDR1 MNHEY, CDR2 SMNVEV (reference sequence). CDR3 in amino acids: CASVGTEAFF. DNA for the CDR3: TGTGCCAGCGTCGGGACGGAAGCTTTCTTT.

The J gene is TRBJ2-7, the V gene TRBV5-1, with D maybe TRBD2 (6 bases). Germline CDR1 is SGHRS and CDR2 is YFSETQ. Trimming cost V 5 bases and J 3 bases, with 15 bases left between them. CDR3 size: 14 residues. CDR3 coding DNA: TGCGCCAGCAGGCGGGACCCGTCAGACTACGAGCAGTACTTC. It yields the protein CASRRDPSDYEQYF. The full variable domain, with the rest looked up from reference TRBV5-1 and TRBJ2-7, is KAGVTQTPRYLIKTRGQQVTLSCSPISGHRSVSWYQQTPGQGLQFLFEYFSETQRNKGNFPGRFSGRQFSNSRSEMNVSTLELGDSALYLCASRRDPSDYEQYFGPGTRLTVT.

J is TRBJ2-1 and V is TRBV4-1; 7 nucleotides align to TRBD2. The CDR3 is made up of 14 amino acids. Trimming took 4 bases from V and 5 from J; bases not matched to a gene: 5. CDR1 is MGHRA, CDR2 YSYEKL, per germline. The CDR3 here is CASSRGLGDNEQFF. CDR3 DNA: TGCGCCAGCAGCCGAGGACTAGGAGACAATGAGCAGTTCTTC.

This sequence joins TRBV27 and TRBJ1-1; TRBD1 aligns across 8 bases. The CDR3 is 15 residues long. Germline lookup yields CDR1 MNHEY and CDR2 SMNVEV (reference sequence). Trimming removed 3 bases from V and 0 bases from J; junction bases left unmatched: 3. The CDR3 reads CASSFSGGLNTEAFF. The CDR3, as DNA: TGTGCCAGCAGTTTTTCAGGGGGCCTGAACACTGAAGCTTTCTTT.